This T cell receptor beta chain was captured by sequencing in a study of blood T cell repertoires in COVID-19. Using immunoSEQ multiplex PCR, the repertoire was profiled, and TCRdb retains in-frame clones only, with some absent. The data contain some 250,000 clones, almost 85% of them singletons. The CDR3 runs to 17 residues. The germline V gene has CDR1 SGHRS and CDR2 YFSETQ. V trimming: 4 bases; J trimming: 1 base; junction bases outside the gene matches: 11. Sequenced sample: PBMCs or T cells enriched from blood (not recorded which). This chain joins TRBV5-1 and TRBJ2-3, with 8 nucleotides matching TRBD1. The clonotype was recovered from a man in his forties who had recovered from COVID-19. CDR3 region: CASSIGRGQTGTDTQYF. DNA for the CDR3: TGCGCCAGCAGCATTGGCAGGGGGCAGACAGGCACAGATACGCAGTATTTT. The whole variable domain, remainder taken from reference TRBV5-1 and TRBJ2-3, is KAGVTQTPRYLIKTRGQQVTLSCSPISGHRSVSWYQQTPGQGLQFLFEYFSETQRNKGNFPGRFSGRQFSNSRSEMNVSTLELGDSALYLCASSIGRGQTGTDTQYFGPGTRLTVL.